The 3 T cell receptor beta chains reported below all come from one sample, sequenced in a study of blood T cell repertoires in COVID-19. Only in-frame clones appear in the TCRdb table, and some are missing; sequencing was by immunoSEQ multiplex PCR. The sample carries roughly 230,000 clones, 65% to 90% recorded once. The sample taken for sequencing was peripheral blood. All receptors come from a woman aged 50 to 65 with acute or convalescent COVID-19.

This clone was detected only once. J is TRBJ2-1 and V is TRBV6-5, with a possible D match to TRBD2 (6 bases). V was clipped by 0 bases and J by 5 bases, with 8 bases between them. Germline V gene lookup returns CDR1 MNHEY and CDR2 SVGAGI. The CDR3 runs to 14 residues. The CDR3 protein is CASSYSSGDNEQFF. The CDR3 nucleotides are TGTGCCAGCAGTTACTCGTCGGGAGACAATGAGCAGTTCTTC.

V and J are TRBV5-1 and TRBJ1-3; D is uncertain. With 4 bases removed from V and 7 bases from J, the gap between germline ends came to 12 bases. CDR1 is SGHRS and CDR2 is YFSETQ in the germline V gene. The CDR3 is 13 residues long. The CDR3 loop is CASSPLDLNTIYF. For the CDR3, the DNA is TGCGCCAGCAGCCCCCTGGACTTGAACACCATATATTTT.

The chain employs TRBV28 and TRBJ2-7; D might be TRBD1 (6 bases). V lost 3 bases to trimming and J lost 4 bases, with 10 bases between them. Germline CDR1 MDHEN, CDR2 SYDVKM. This CDR3 has 13 amino acids. The CDR3 region has the DNA TGTGCCAGCAGTTTGGCTACAGGGTACGAGCAGTACTTC. Its translation is CASSLATGYEQYF.